This entry lists 26 T cell receptor beta chains sequenced from one sample in a study of blood T cell repertoires in COVID-19. Data came from immunoSEQ multiplex PCR; TCRdb stores just in-frame clones and leaves some out. The top ten clones hold about 10% of a sample with around 68,000 clones, approximately 79% of them seen once. Specimen: peripheral blood. The receptors derive from a woman between 50 and 59 years old with acute or convalescent COVID-19.

The chain links TRBV7-9 to TRBJ2-1; 9 bases map to TRBD1. The length of the CDR3 is 17 residues. J lost 5 bases, V lost 6 bases, and 14 bases had no gene match. Germline CDR1 is SEHNR and CDR2 is FQNEAQ (reference sequence). DNA of the CDR3: TGTGCCAGCAGTCCTAGGACAGGGGTAGGTAACGACAATGAGCAGTTCTTC. Protein product: CASSPRTGVGNDNEQFF.

V gene TRBV7-2 combines with J gene TRBJ2-1, with 8 positions matching TRBD1. The CDR3 runs to 16 residues. CDR1 and CDR2 (germline): SGHTA, FQGNSA. V lost 1 base, J lost 6 bases, and 8 bases stayed unmatched. For the CDR3, the DNA is TGTGCCAGCAGCTTAGTGGGGCAGGGGGCGGGCAATGAGCAGTTCTTC. This translates into CASSLVGQGAGNEQFF.

Here the CDR3 reads CASSLAEGSYNEQFF. The CDR3 DNA is TGTGCCAGCAGCTTAGCGGAGGGATCCTACAATGAGCAGTTCTTC. The rearrangement uses TRBV7-6 and TRBJ2-1, with D maybe TRBD2 (6 bases). Germline V gives CDR1 SGHVS, CDR2 FNYEAQ. Deletions cut 0 bases from V and 1 base from J, with 7 bases between. The CDR3 runs to 15 residues.

This sequence joins TRBV27 and TRBJ1-1; unclear D gene. Germline CDR1 MNHEY, CDR2 SMNVEV (reference sequence). This CDR3 has 13 residues. V was pared by 6 bases and J by 2 bases, with 10 bases between. CDR3 sequence reads: CASRERINTEAFF. The CDR3 coding sequence is TGTGCCAGCAGGGAGAGGATTAACACTGAAGCTTTCTTT.

The CDR3 DNA is TGTGCCAGCAGGGCCGGGACACTTAGCAATCAGCCCCAGCATTTT. Translation: CASRAGTLSNQPQHF. The rearrangement links TRBV2 to TRBJ1-5; TRBD1 might be the D (6 bases). Trimming took 6 bases from V and 0 from J, leaving 12 bases between them. Germline CDR1 reads SNHLY; CDR2 reads FYNNEI. The CDR3 loop spans 15 amino acids.

The chain is built from TRBV23-1 and TRBJ2-7, with 7 bases fitting TRBD2. TRBV23-1 is marked as an open reading frame, function uncertain. V dropped 7 bases and J dropped 4; count of bases not matched to a gene: 13. The CDR3 loop spans 15 amino acids. The CDR3 DNA reads as TGCGCCAGCATTACGGACGGGAGGAAGAGTTACGAGCAGTACTTC. Its protein product is CASITDGRKSYEQYF.

This clone has a handful of counts. This chain links TRBV28 with TRBJ2-3, with 7 bases identical to TRBD2. V was clipped by 5 bases and J by 4 bases; unmatched bases: 6. There are 14 residues in the CDR3. Germline lookup yields CDR1 MDHEN and CDR2 SYDVKM. Here the CDR3 DNA reads TGTGCCAGCAGTCCGCTAGCGGCGGCAGATACGCAGTATTTT. Protein: CASSPLAAADTQYF.

This clone appeared once. The rearrangement uses TRBV6-5 and TRBJ1-2; 8 bases are a match to TRBD1. Germline trimming cut 6 bases from V and 7 bases from J; bases unmatched to any gene: 7. The CDR3 is 13 amino acids. The germline gives CDR1 MNHEY, CDR2 SVGAGI. The CDR3 DNA reads TGTGCCAGCAGGACAGGGGTCAGTAGTGGCTACACCTTC. It translates to CASRTGVSSGYTF.

On this clone itself: Other DNA sequences from this sample encode an identical CDR3 as well. V is TRBV10-3 and J is TRBJ1-1; 10 nucleotides align to TRBD1. V was pared by 4 bases and J by 5 bases, with 4 bases of the junction left unmatched. Germline CDR1 ENHRY, CDR2 SYGVKD. The CDR3 extends over 14 amino acids. CDR3 protein: CAISADRGRTEAFF. The CDR3 nucleotides are TGTGCCATCAGTGCGGACAGGGGGAGGACTGAAGCTTTCTTT.

CDR3 protein: CASSLVYGDSPLHF. DNA of the CDR3: TGTGCCAGCAGCTTAGTCTACGGAGATTCACCCCTCCACTTT. The V call is TRBV7-9, the J call TRBJ1-6; D uncertain. The CDR3 is 14 residues long. CDR1 is SEHNR and CDR2 is FQNEAQ in the germline V gene (reference sequence). The germline V and J ends were trimmed by 1 base and 8 bases, with 9 bases remaining between them.

The chain carries TRBV19 and TRBJ1-1; tentative D call: TRBD1 (6 bases). In germline, CDR1 is LNHDA, CDR2 SQIVND (reference sequence). This CDR3 region has 16 residues. Trimming shortened V by 5 bases and J by 2 bases, and 18 bases separated the two germline ends. CDR3 bases: TGTGCCAGTAGTGCGGTGGGGGCACCGCGAAACACTGAAGCTTTCTTT. Protein sequence: CASSAVGAPRNTEAFF.

This clone was counted once. J is TRBJ2-3 and V is TRBV7-3, with TRBD2 as a possible D gene (5 bases). This CDR3 comprises 16 residues. V shed 2 bases and J shed 4 bases, with 16 bases lying between them. The germline V gene has CDR1 SGHTA and CDR2 FQGTGA. The CDR3 reads CASSLLGRDAADTQYF. The CDR3, as DNA: TGTGCCAGCAGCTTACTCGGTCGGGATGCGGCAGATACGCAGTATTTT.

The rearrangement joins TRBV12-3 or TRBV12-4 to TRBJ2-7, with no clear D. The CDR3 covers 12 residues. The V and J ends lost 7 bases and 3 bases respectively, with 10 bases between them. The CDR3 coding sequence is TGTGCCAGCAATTTTATCGGCTACGAGCAGTACTTC. Its protein is CASNFIGYEQYF.

The CDR3 DNA follows: TGTGCCAGCAGCTTCCAAACGTGGTCGATGAGCAGGACTAGCCCTGGGAATGAGCAGTTCTTC. Its translation: CASSFQTWSMSRTSPGNEQFF. V is TRBV7-3 and J is TRBJ2-1; 8 bases line up with TRBD2. CDR3 length equals 21 residues. CDR1 and CDR2 from the germline V gene are SGHTA and FQGTGA. With V trimmed by 3 bases and J by 7 bases, 26 bases remained unmatched.

The chain is built from TRBV7-2 and TRBJ2-1; 7 bases are shared with TRBD2. The CDR3 sequence is 15 residues long. Losses at the gene ends were 4 bases for V and 4 bases for J; bases not matched to a gene: 7. Per the germline V gene, CDR1 is SGHTA and CDR2 is FQGNSA. CDR3 amino acids: CASSSLGGVYNEQFF. The CDR3 bases are TGTGCCAGCAGCTCCCTGGGGGGGGTGTACAATGAGCAGTTCTTC.

The chain employs TRBV27 and TRBJ1-1; 7 bases map to TRBD1. The CDR3 spans 16 residues. The V gene's germline CDR1 is MNHEY and CDR2 SMNVEV (reference sequence). The V and J ends lost 8 bases and 5 bases, in that order; junction bases with no gene match: 17. The DNA of the CDR3 is TGTGCCAGCTCGGAACGCAACCCAGGGGGGCTAACTGAAGCTTTCTTT. Amino acids: CASSERNPGGLTEAFF.

The gene calls are TRBV20-1 and TRBJ2-5; TRBD2 is a possible D gene (6 bases). This CDR3 contains 15 residues. Trimming stripped 3 bases from V and 3 bases from J, with 17 bases between. In germline, CDR1 is DFQATT, CDR2 SNEGSKA (reference sequence). The CDR3 region is CSASRYSGPEETQYF. The CDR3, as DNA: TGCAGTGCTAGTCGTTATAGCGGACCCGAAGAGACCCAGTACTTC.

This clone was observed a few times. V gene TRBV5-1 combines with J gene TRBJ2-7; 7 bases line up with TRBD1. Trimming cost V 4 bases and J 12 bases; bases outside gene matches: 10. The CDR3 spans 12 residues. Germline V CDR1 and CDR2: SGHRS, YFSETQ. The CDR3 loop reads CASSLQDGDRYF. CDR3 coding DNA: TGCGCCAGCAGCCTACAAGATGGGGACAGGTACTTC. The whole variable domain, remainder taken from reference TRBV5-1 and TRBJ2-7, is KAGVTQTPRYLIKTRGQQVTLSCSPISGHRSVSWYQQTPGQGLQFLFEYFSETQRNKGNFPGRFSGRQFSNSRSEMNVSTLELGDSALYLCASSLQDGDRYFGPGTRLTVT.

This clone was counted a few times. V and J are TRBV2 and TRBJ2-3; weak D call: TRBD1 (6 bases). CDR3 length: 15 amino acids. From germline, CDR1 is SNHLY and CDR2 FYNNEI. V was trimmed by 4 bases and J by 8 bases, leaving 19 bases between them. CDR3 loop: CASSVGDISPGTQYF. CDR3 DNA sequence: TGTGCCAGCAGTGTTGGGGACATCTCCCCGGGTACGCAGTATTTT. The full variable domain, completed using reference TRBV2 and TRBJ2-3, is EPEVTQTPSHQVTQMGQEVILRCVPISNHLYFYWYRQILGQKVEFLVSFYNNEISEKSEIFDDQFSVERPDGSNFTLKIRSTKLEDSAMYFCASSVGDISPGTQYFGPGTRLTVL.

The rearrangement uses TRBV27 and TRBJ1-6; 7 bases line up with TRBD1. The J segment lost 7 bases and the V segment lost 4 bases, leaving 7 bases of the junction unmatched. Per the germline V gene, CDR1 is MNHEY and CDR2 is SMNVEV (reference sequence). The CDR3 loop spans 15 amino acids. The CDR3 DNA reads TGTGCCAGCAGTTCCGACAGGGATCCGAATTCACCCCTCCACTTT. As protein: CASSSDRDPNSPLHF.

This chain links TRBV7-9 with TRBJ2-5; TRBD2 agrees at 14 bases. Losses at the gene ends were 0 bases for V and 1 base for J; bases not matched to a gene: 1. Germline V gives CDR1 SEHNR, CDR2 FQNEAQ (reference sequence). This CDR3 is 17 amino acids long. DNA of the CDR3: TGTGCCAGCAGCTTAGCGGGACTAGCGGGGGTCCAAGAGACCCAGTACTTC. Its protein product is CASSLAGLAGVQETQYF.

V and J are TRBV7-2 and TRBJ1-2; 9 nucleotides align to TRBD1. The germline gives CDR1 SGHTA, CDR2 FQGNSA. V trimming: 4 bases; J trimming: 3 bases; junction bases outside the gene matches: 3. The CDR3 sequence is 14 residues long. The CDR3 is CASSSQGADYGYTF. The CDR3 DNA is TGTGCCAGCAGCTCACAGGGGGCTGACTATGGCTACACCTTC.

This clone came up once. V is TRBV10-3 and J is TRBJ1-2, with 9 bases identical to TRBD1. The germline CDR1 and CDR2 sequences are ENHRY and SYGVKD. V was pared by 3 bases and J by 5 bases, with 7 bases of the junction left unmatched. This CDR3 has 15 residues. CDR3: CAISDLDRGSYGYTF. Written as DNA, the CDR3 is TGTGCCATCAGTGACCTCGACAGGGGGTCGTATGGCTACACCTTC.

CDR3 in DNA: TGTGCCAGCTCACCACTTCTCGGGACAGGGGATCTCAATGGCTACACCTTC. Its translation is CASSPLLGTGDLNGYTF. The V and J genes are TRBV18 and TRBJ1-2, with TRBD1 matching over 10 bases. With V trimmed by 1 base and J by 6 bases, 11 bases remained unmatched. CDR3 length: 17 amino acids. The V gene's germline CDR1 is KGHSH and CDR2 LQKENI.

The chain couples TRBV5-1 to TRBJ2-3; a possible D gene is TRBD1 (6 bases). V dropped 2 bases and J dropped 2 bases, with 9 bases sitting between them. The germline CDR1 and CDR2 sequences are SGHRS and YFSETQ. There are 14 residues in the CDR3. DNA of the CDR3: TGCGCCAGCAGCTTCAACAGGGCCACAGATACGCAGTATTTT. This sequence encodes CASSFNRATDTQYF.

This clone has a handful of counts. This rearrangement joins TRBV7-2 to TRBJ2-1; 9 nucleotides line up with TRBD1. This CDR3 is 15 amino acids long. Germline V gene lookup returns CDR1 SGHTA and CDR2 FQGNSA. Trimming removed 5 bases from V and 7 bases from J; junction bases left unmatched: 9. Written as DNA, the CDR3 is TGTGCCAGCAGCCAAAGGACAGGGGTTACGAATGAGCAGTTCTTC. This translates into CASSQRTGVTNEQFF.